This TCR beta chain was recorded in a study of early T cells in non-severe SARS-CoV-2 infection. There are many counts of this clonotype. TCRdb called the 5' RACE reads again in MiXCR, with one record for every CDR3 protein. This sample has about 31,000 distinct CDR3 sequences, with 5% to 6% found just once. Trimming removed 5 bases from V and 5 bases from J, with 13 bases in between. The CDR3 runs to 15 residues. Germline CDR1 and CDR2: SGHTA and FQGTGA. This receptor was identified in an adult who was a healthcare worker with PCR-confirmed SARS-CoV-2 infection or an uninfected control (not recorded which). The chain uses TRBV7-3 and TRBJ1-6; D is possibly TRBD1 (5 bases). The sequencing input was whole blood. The CDR3 here is CASSPRGADNSPLHF. CDR3 coding DNA: TGTGCCAGCAGCCCTCGCGGGGCAGATAATTCACCCCTCCACTTT.